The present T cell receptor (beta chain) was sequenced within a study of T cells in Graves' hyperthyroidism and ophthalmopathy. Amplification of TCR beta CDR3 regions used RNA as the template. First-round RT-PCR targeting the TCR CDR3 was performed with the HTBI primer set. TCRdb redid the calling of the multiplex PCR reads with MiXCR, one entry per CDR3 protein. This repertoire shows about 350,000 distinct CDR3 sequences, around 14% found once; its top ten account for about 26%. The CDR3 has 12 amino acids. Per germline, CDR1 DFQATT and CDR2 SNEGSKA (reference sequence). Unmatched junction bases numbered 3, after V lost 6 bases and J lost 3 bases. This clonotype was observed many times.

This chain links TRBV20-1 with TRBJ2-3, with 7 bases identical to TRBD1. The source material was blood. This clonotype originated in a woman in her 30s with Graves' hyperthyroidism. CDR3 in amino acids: CSARDRTDTQYF. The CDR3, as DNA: TGCAGTGCACGGGACAGAACAGATACGCAGTATTTT.